The next 31 T cell receptor beta chains were all read from a single sample in a study of T cells in women clearing cervical HPV infection. Assay used: immunoSEQ multiplex PCR; TCRdb lists only in-frame clones, some missing. This specimen shows approximately 41,000 clones; the ten leading clones hold about 7.3%. The sample consisted of blood buffy coat. These receptors all come from a woman between 18 and 70 years old with a cervical HPV16 infection that either progressed to CIN3+ or cleared (not recorded which).

In regard to this clone: The read halts 3 residues ahead of the CDR3 end, with the missing end drawn from the germline J gene. The chain has TRBV7-2 and TRBJ1-1, with 7 bases aligning to TRBD1. Germline CDR1 SGHTA, CDR2 FQGNSA. The CDR3 is 15 amino acids. Unmatched junction bases numbered 9, after V lost 5 bases and J lost 3 bases. The DNA read from the CDR3 is TGTGCCAGCAGCACGAGGACAGGCATTTACACTGAA. Its protein product is CASSTRTGIYTE. The whole CDR3 protein is CASSTRTGIYTEAFF.

In regard to this clone: The read halts 3 residues ahead of the CDR3 end, with the missing end drawn from the germline J gene. This chain connects TRBV14 to TRBJ1-4, with a possible D match to TRBD1 (6 bases). Germline lookup yields CDR1 SGHDN and CDR2 FVKESK. The CDR3 sequence is 16 residues long. V lost 4 bases, J lost 8 bases, and 20 bases lay in between. CDR3 protein: CASSLSAGVGGEKLFF. CDR3 bases read: TGTGCCAGCAGCCTATCCGCAGGGGTTGGAGGAGAAAAA.

Worth noting for this clone: The read stops 3 residues short of the end of the CDR3; the missing end is completed from the germline J gene. The chain uses TRBV20-1 and TRBJ2-7; 7 nucleotides align to TRBD2. The germline V gene has CDR1 DFQATT and CDR2 SNEGSKA (reference sequence). The CDR3 is 15 residues long. Trimming at V came to 6 bases and at J to 6 bases, leaving 17 bases not matched to a gene. CDR3 bases read: TGCAGTGCCCCGACTATCTCCGGACTAGGGAGCGAG. It yields the protein CSAPTISGLGSE. The whole CDR3 protein is CSAPTISGLGSEQYF.

Remarks on this clone: The read gets to within 3 residues of the CDR3 end, and the germline J gene fills in the rest. V usage is TRBV29-1 and J usage is TRBJ1-4, with TRBD1 identical over 8 bases. This CDR3 has 12 residues. Per the germline V gene, CDR1 is SQVTM and CDR2 is ANQGSEA. CDR3 DNA (partial): TGCAGCGTCCTCGGACAGGGCGTCCAA. This encodes CSVLGQGVQ. The complete CDR3 protein is CSVLGQGVQLFF.

Turning to this clone: The read finishes 3 residues shy of the CDR3 end, and the germline J gene is used to complete it. The chain employs TRBV19 and TRBJ2-1; 10 bases match TRBD2. The CDR3 has 18 amino acids. Germline V gene sequence: CDR1 LNHDA, CDR2 SQIVND (reference sequence). Germline trimming cut 8 bases from V and 2 bases from J; bases unmatched to any gene: 15. CDR3 protein: CASRGGGTSGTPYNEQFF. The covered CDR3 bases are TGTGCCAGTCGCGGCGGTGGAACTAGCGGGACCCCCTACAATGAG.

Its frequency marks this clone as medium-sized (0.01 to 0.1%). The read ends 3 residues shy of where the CDR3 ends; the end is completed using the germline J gene. The sample contains more than one DNA sequence encoding this CDR3. This chain links TRBV13 with TRBJ2-5; 9 nucleotides align to TRBD1. This CDR3 is built from 14 residues. CDR1 is PRHDT, CDR2 FYEKMQ, per germline (reference sequence). V dropped 2 bases and J dropped 3; count of bases not matched to a gene: 1. CDR3 DNA (partial): TGTGCCAGCAGCTTAAGGACAGGGGAAGAGACC. It specifies CASSLRTGEET. The full CDR3 sequence reads CASSLRTGEETQYF.

With respect to this clone: The read falls 3 residues short of the CDR3 end, and the missing part is taken from the germline J gene. The rearrangement links TRBV11-3 to TRBJ2-7; TRBD1 might be the D (5 bases). The CDR3 totals 13 residues. V was cut by 1 base and J by 4 bases, with 8 bases left in between. Germline V lookup: CDR1 SGHNT, CDR2 YENEEA. The CDR3 protein is CASSLGTPYEQYF. CDR3 DNA (partial): TGTGCCAGCAGCTTAGGGACACCTTACGAG.

About this clone itself: The CDR3 end falls 3 residues outside the read, so it is completed with the germline J gene. The chain employs TRBV6-1 and TRBJ2-5, with D possibly matching TRBD1 (6 bases). Germline V lookup: CDR1 MNHNS, CDR2 SASEGT. V lost 2 bases and J lost 4, with 17 bases in between. The CDR3 is 16 residues long. Incomplete CDR3 DNA: TGTGCCAGCAGTGAAAGGTTTTGGGGGCTCGGAGAGACC. Its translation is CASSERFWGLGET. The full-length CDR3 reads as CASSERFWGLGETQYF.

Comments on this clone: The read ends 3 residues before the CDR3 terminus; that terminus is restored from the germline J gene. The rearrangement links TRBV5-1 to TRBJ1-1; possible D gene TRBD1, 6 bases. This CDR3 has 13 residues. Trimming pared 4 bases from V and 3 bases from J, leaving 10 bases between. Looked up from germline, CDR1 is SGHRS and CDR2 is YFSETQ. Here the CDR3 reads CASSPDRDTEAFF. The CDR3 DNA, read in part, is TGCGCCAGCAGCCCGGACAGAGACACTGAA. The full variable domain, in which reference TRBV5-1 and TRBJ1-1 provide the parts outside the CDR3, is KAGVTQTPRYLIKTRGQQVTLSCSPISGHRSVSWYQQTPGQGLQFLFEYFSETQRNKGNFPGRFSGRQFSNSRSEMNVSTLELGDSALYLCASSPDRDTEAFFGQGTRLTVV.

Regarding this clone: The read falls 3 residues short of the CDR3 end, and the missing part is taken from the germline J gene. This chain links TRBV5-3 with TRBJ1-1; TRBD1 aligns across 9 bases. TRBV5-3 is given ORF status, its function remaining uncertain. The CDR3 runs to 14 residues. V shed 6 bases and J 3 bases; nucleotides not matched to a gene: 6. The CDR3 spells CARTNRGPYTEAFF. The covered CDR3 bases are TGTGCCAGAACGAACAGGGGGCCGTACACTGAA.

For this clone: The CDR3 end falls 3 residues outside the read, so it is completed with the germline J gene. The V call is TRBV18, the J call TRBJ1-3; TRBD1 aligns across 7 bases. Germline assignment: CDR1 KGHSH and CDR2 LQKENI. The CDR3 sequence is 15 residues long. The trim removed 6 bases at V and 2 bases at J, leaving 7 bases unmatched. The CDR3: CASSESQGAGNTIYF. The part of the CDR3 DNA that was read is TGTGCCAGCTCCGAAAGCCAGGGGGCTGGAAACACC.

In regard to this clone: The read halts 3 residues ahead of the CDR3 end, with the missing end drawn from the germline J gene. The rearrangement links TRBV18 to TRBJ2-2; 8 bases match TRBD2. The CDR3 extends over 20 amino acids. V was clipped by 2 bases and J by 1 base; unmatched bases: 15. Germline lookup yields CDR1 KGHSH and CDR2 LQKENI. The CDR3 sequence is CASSPMAPVGTRRNTGELFF. The CDR3 bases that were read are TGTGCCAGCTCACCAATGGCCCCCGTCGGGACTAGACGGAACACCGGGGAG.

A word on this clone: Coverage ceases 3 residues before the CDR3 finishes, and the germline J gene fills in the end. This chain connects TRBV7-6 to TRBJ1-4; maybe TRBD1 (5 bases). This CDR3 is 17 amino acids long. Germline V gene sequence: CDR1 SGHVS, CDR2 FNYEAQ. V was pared by 5 bases and J by 0 bases, with 16 bases between. The sequenced part of the CDR3 DNA is TGTGCCAGCAGCGACCCTAGGTCGGGGGCAACTAATGAAAAA. Its translation: CASSDPRSGATNEK. The CDR3 in full is CASSDPRSGATNEKLFF.

Comment on this clone: Coverage ceases 3 residues before the CDR3 finishes, and the germline J gene fills in the end. The genes are TRBV4-1 and TRBJ2-2, with 8 positions matching TRBD2. The CDR3 is 17 residues long. Germline values: CDR1 MGHRA, CDR2 YSYEKL. V gave up 1 base and J gave up 5 bases; unmatched junction bases: 9. CDR3 bases read: TGCGCCAGCAGCCAAGTACCAGCGGGAGTCAGGACCGGGGAG. Amino acids: CASSQVPAGVRTGE. The whole CDR3 region reads CASSQVPAGVRTGELFF.

Remarks on this clone: The CDR3 end lies 3 residues beyond the end of the read and is filled in from the germline J gene. The V call is TRBV11-2, the J call TRBJ2-1; D is possibly TRBD1 (5 bases). Germline V gene sequence: CDR1 SGHAT, CDR2 FQNNGV. Trimming left V 2 bases short and J 8 bases short, with 7 bases between. The CDR3 loop spans 12 amino acids. CDR3 in amino acids: CASSLRGDEQFF. The part of the CDR3 DNA that was read is TGTGCCAGCAGCTTAAGGGGCGATGAG. The full variable domain, in which reference TRBV11-2 and TRBJ2-1 provide the parts outside the CDR3, is EAGVAQSPRYKIIEKRQSVAFWCNPISGHATLYWYQQILGQGPKLLIQFQNNGVVDDSQLPKDRFSAERLKGVDSTLKIQPAKLEDSAVYLCASSLRGDEQFFGPGTRLTVL.

Concerning this clone itself: The CDR3 extends 3 residues past the end of the read, so its final part is completed from the germline J gene. Other DNA sequences within the sample encode an identical CDR3. The chain has TRBV5-8 and TRBJ2-1, with 8 bases identical to TRBD1. V lost 0 bases to trimming and J lost 7 bases; unmatched junction nucleotides: 0. CDR1 is SGHTS, CDR2 YDEGEE, per germline. The CDR3 runs to 13 residues. CDR3: CASSLDRGNEQFF. The CDR3 bases that were read are TGTGCCAGCAGCTTGGACAGGGGGAATGAG.

Remarks on this clone: The sequence runs out 3 residues before the end of the CDR3; the remainder is reconstructed from the germline J gene. J is TRBJ1-4 and V is TRBV7-9; 9 positions match TRBD1. The CDR3 runs 14 residues. Germline lookup yields CDR1 SEHNR and CDR2 FQNEAQ (reference sequence). The trim removed 4 bases at V and 6 bases at J, leaving 3 bases unmatched. CDR3 DNA, as far as it was read: TGTGCCAGCAGCTGGACAGGGGCCGATGAAAAA. It translates to CASSWTGADEK. The entire CDR3 protein is CASSWTGADEKLFF. The full variable domain, with the rest looked up from reference TRBV7-9 and TRBJ1-4, is DTGVSQNPRHKITKRGQNVTFRCDPISEHNRLYWYRQTLGQGPEFLTYFQNEAQLEKSRLLSDRFSAERPKGSFSTLEIQRTEQGDSAMYLCASSWTGADEKLFFGSGTQLSVL.

To note about this clone: The read ends 3 residues early relative to the CDR3; the germline J gene fills the gap. V is TRBV2 and J is TRBJ1-2, with a weak D call TRBD1 (6 bases). V lost 7 bases, J lost 0 bases, and 15 bases lay in between. Germline values: CDR1 SNHLY, CDR2 FYNNEI. This CDR3 spans 15 amino acids. CDR3 loop: CASIDGQLANYGYTF. The CDR3 bases that were read are TGTGCCAGCATCGATGGACAGTTAGCTAACTATGGC.

The sequenced part of the CDR3 DNA is TGCAGTGCTAGAGAAGGGGGCGCGGGCACTGAA. Protein: CSAREGGAGTE. The entire CDR3 is CSAREGGAGTEAFF. The chain links TRBV20-1 to TRBJ1-1, with 7 bases lining up with TRBD1. The CDR3 end falls 3 residues outside the read, so it is completed with the germline J gene. V lost 0 bases and J lost 4; bases outside the gene matches: 5. This CDR3 has 14 residues. The germline CDR1 and CDR2 sequences are DFQATT and SNEGSKA (reference sequence).

A note on this clone: The CDR3 end lies 3 residues beyond the end of the read and is filled in from the germline J gene. The J gene is TRBJ1-2, the V gene TRBV5-1; D unresolved. CDR3 length: 14 residues. The V and J ends lost 0 bases and 0 bases respectively, with 6 bases between them. Germline CDR1 SGHRS, CDR2 YFSETQ. This CDR3 reads CASSLASANYGYTF. The sequenced part of the CDR3 DNA is TGCGCCAGCAGCTTGGCCTCTGCTAACTATGGC. Supplemented by reference TRBV5-1 and TRBJ1-2, the full variable domain reads KAGVTQTPRYLIKTRGQQVTLSCSPISGHRSVSWYQQTPGQGLQFLFEYFSETQRNKGNFPGRFSGRQFSNSRSEMNVSTLELGDSALYLCASSLASANYGYTFGSGTRLTVV.

A word on this clone: The CDR3 end falls 3 residues outside the read, so it is completed with the germline J gene. The chain joins TRBV10-3 to TRBJ2-1; D is unresolved. Germline V gene sequence: CDR1 ENHRY, CDR2 SYGVKD. V was cut by 7 bases and J by 5 bases, with 9 bases left in between. CDR3 size: 12 residues. Incomplete CDR3 DNA: TGTGCCATCAAGGGCCCAAACAATGAG. This sequence encodes CAIKGPNNE. The whole CDR3 reads CAIKGPNNEQFF.

Turning to this clone: The read ends 3 residues shy of where the CDR3 ends; the end is completed using the germline J gene. This rearrangement joins TRBV7-3 to TRBJ2-5, with a possible D match to TRBD2 (6 bases). The CDR3 runs to 14 residues. The V gene lost 5 bases and the J gene lost 2 bases, with 12 bases spanning the gap. The germline gives CDR1 SGHTA, CDR2 FQGTGA. This CDR3 is CASSPSSAQETQYF. The CDR3 DNA, read in part, is TGTGCCAGCAGCCCGTCTAGCGCTCAAGAGACC.

On this clone: Sequencing ends 3 residues short of the CDR3 end; the germline J gene provides the rest. The V and J genes are TRBV19 and TRBJ2-1, with D possibly matching TRBD2 (6 bases). CDR1 and CDR2 (germline): LNHDA, SQIVND (reference sequence). CDR3 length: 12 residues. Deletions cut 3 bases from V and 7 bases from J, with 7 bases between. The CDR3 spells CASSIGGNEQFF. CDR3 DNA, as far as it was read: TGTGCCAGTAGTATCGGGGGTAATGAG. Using reference TRBV19 and TRBJ2-1 for the parts outside the CDR3, the full variable domain is DGGITQSPKYLFRKEGQNVTLSCEQNLNHDAMYWYRQDPGQGLRLIYYSQIVNDFQKGDIAEGYSVSREKKESFPLTVTSAQKNPTAFYLCASSIGGNEQFFGPGTRLTVL.

Details on this clone: The CDR3 end falls 3 residues outside the read, so it is completed with the germline J gene. The chain recombines TRBV2 with TRBJ2-3, with D possibly being TRBD2 (6 bases). V dropped 5 bases and J dropped 2 bases, with 14 bases sitting between them. CDR1 is SNHLY and CDR2 is FYNNEI in the germline V gene. This CDR3 has 15 amino acids. The CDR3 protein is CASSSRTTNTDTQYF. The covered CDR3 bases are TGTGCCAGCAGTTCCCGGACTACCAACACAGATACG.

In regard to this clone: The CDR3 end lies 3 residues beyond the end of the read and is filled in from the germline J gene. The rearrangement joins TRBV5-1 to TRBJ2-3; TRBD1 aligns across 7 bases. The CDR3 is 16 amino acids. Germline V gene lookup returns CDR1 SGHRS and CDR2 YFSETQ. V dropped 4 bases and J dropped 2; count of bases not matched to a gene: 10. CDR3 sequence: CASSLDIGGNTDTQYF. CDR3 bases read: TGCGCCAGCAGCCTGGATATAGGGGGCAACACAGATACG.

As regards this clone: The CDR3 extends 3 residues past the end of the read, so its final part is completed from the germline J gene. The chain carries TRBV20-1 and TRBJ2-7; D unclear. There are 12 residues in the CDR3. CDR1 is DFQATT, CDR2 SNEGSKA, per germline (reference sequence). Trimming removed 1 base at V and 3 bases at J, with 7 bases between. The CDR3 bases that were read are TGCAGTGCTAGAGGTCAGATCTACGAG. Translated: CSARGQIYE. The full CDR3 protein is CSARGQIYEQYF.

Comments on this clone: The CDR3 goes on 3 residues after the read ends, and that part is filled in from the germline J gene. The gene calls are TRBV14 and TRBJ2-3, with D possibly TRBD2 on 6 matching bases. V shed 1 base and J shed 3 bases, with 11 bases lying between them. Looked up from germline, CDR1 is SGHDN and CDR2 is FVKESK. The CDR3 loop spans 15 amino acids. CDR3 region: CASSQGGISTDTQYF. CDR3 DNA (partial): TGTGCCAGCAGCCAAGGCGGGATCTCGACAGATACG.

To note about this clone: The read ends 3 residues shy of where the CDR3 ends; the end is completed using the germline J gene. The chain carries TRBV5-8 and TRBJ2-5, with D perhaps matching TRBD1 (5 bases). The CDR3 runs 15 residues. Germline CDR1 SGHTS, CDR2 YDEGEE. Trimming removed 2 bases at V and 4 bases at J, with 15 bases between. CDR3 DNA, as far as it was read: TGTGCCAGCAGCTTCTCCTGGCAGGGTGGAGAGACC. Translating gives CASSFSWQGGET. The full CDR3 reads CASSFSWQGGETQYF.

Of note for this clone: The read stops 3 residues short of the end of the CDR3; the missing end is completed from the germline J gene. V is TRBV5-1 and J is TRBJ1-1; D might be TRBD1 (5 bases). The CDR3 has 14 amino acids. CDR1 and CDR2 (germline): SGHRS, YFSETQ. V lost 4 bases to trimming and J lost 5 bases, with 15 bases between them. CDR3 sequence reads: CASSGDLGRTEAFF. Incomplete CDR3 DNA: TGCGCCAGCAGCGGGGACTTGGGGAGGACTGAA.

Concerning this clone itself: The missing CDR3 end, 3 residues past where the read stops, is filled in from the germline J gene. This sequence joins TRBV5-1 and TRBJ2-1, with 11 bases matching TRBD2. This CDR3 has 15 residues. With V trimmed by 4 bases and J by 6 bases, 6 bases remained unmatched. Germline V lookup: CDR1 SGHRS, CDR2 YFSETQ. The sequenced part of the CDR3 DNA is TGCGCCAGCAGCGCCGGGACTAGCGGAGTCAATGAG. Its translation is CASSAGTSGVNE. The CDR3, in full, reads CASSAGTSGVNEQFF.

The DNA read from the CDR3 is TGCAGCGTTGAAGATCAGAGCTCTGGAAACACC. It codes for CSVEDQSSGNT. In full, the CDR3 reads CSVEDQSSGNTIYF. J is TRBJ1-3 and V is TRBV29-1; unclear D gene. The observed sequence ends 3 residues before the CDR3 terminus, with the missing tail filled in from the germline J gene. Germline CDR1 reads SQVTM; CDR2 reads ANQGSEA. The CDR3 sequence is 14 residues long. The V gene lost 0 bases and the J gene lost 0 bases, with 6 bases spanning the gap.